These T cell receptor beta chains were read from a single sample in a study of T cells in Graves' hyperthyroidism and ophthalmopathy. TCRdb itself ran the multiplex PCR reads through MiXCR, one entry per CDR3 protein. The sample lists over 350,000 distinct CDR3 sequences, roughly 14% seen once, with approximately 13% in the top ten. The sequencing input was blood. These receptor sequences come from a man aged 18 to 29 with Graves' ophthalmopathy. Both conserved end residues are part of each CDR3. Each record gives: J gene, V gene, clone size, CDR3 length, D gene, CDR3 DNA, CDR3 protein. The D gene is left open where the match is weak. Rows give clone size only sometimes, using once, few, many, or a class for an expanded clone.

TRBJ2-5 TRBV5-4 NA 15 NA TGTGCCAGCAGCTTGCCGGGGGCACGTTGGGAGACCCAGTACTTC CASSLPGARWETQYF
TRBJ2-1 TRBV6-5 many 15 TRBD2 TGTGCCAGCAGTTACTCAGCGGGAGGGGGCGATGAGCAGTTCTTC CASSYSAGGGDEQFF
TRBJ1-4 TRBV2 many 13 NA TGTGCCACCCACCTCGGTCCAGGGGAAAAACTGTTTTTT CATHLGPGEKLFF
TRBJ2-1 TRBV3-1 many 14 NA TGTGCCAGCAGCCAAGTTTGGACTTACAATGAGCAGTTCTTC CASSQVWTYNEQFF
TRBJ2-7 TRBV5-8 many 14 NA TGTGCCAGCAGCTATGGGTGGGGTTCCTACGAGCAGTACTTC CASSYGWGSYEQYF
TRBJ2-5 TRBV5-1 few 14 TRBD1 TGCGCCAGCAGCTCTGTCGGTACAGGGGGCTCCCCGTACTTC CASSSVGTGGSPYF
TRBJ2-2 TRBV29-1 many 14 TRBD2 TGCAGCGTGCTGGGACTAGCCAACACCGGGGAGCTGTTTTTT CSVLGLANTGELFF
TRBJ2-4 TRBV9 few 15 TRBD1 TGTGCCAGCAGCCGGACAGGGTTTATCTTAGACATTCAGTACTTC CASSRTGFILDIQYF
TRBJ2-3 TRBV4-1 NA 17 TRBD2 TGCGCCAGCAGCCAAGCGGGACTAGCGGGGGGGATGGATACGCAGTATTTT CASSQAGLAGGMDTQYF
TRBJ2-1 TRBV20-1 many 16 TRBD1 TGCAGTGCTTCGTCTACTTCAGGGACAGTCCGCGATGAGCAGTTCTTC CSASSTSGTVRDEQFF
TRBJ2-3 TRBV15 NA 16 TRBD2 TGTGCCACCAGCAGAAATGGACTAGCGGGAGCAGATACGCAGTATTTT CATSRNGLAGADTQYF
TRBJ2-7 TRBV6-1 many 15 TRBD1 TGTGCCAGCAGTGAAGGACAGGGTGCCTCTTACGAGCAGTACTTC CASSEGQGASYEQYF
TRBJ2-1 TRBV11-2 NA 15 TRBD2 TGTGCCAGCAGCCTTAGCGGGAGGATCCACAATGAGCAGTTCTTC CASSLSGRIHNEQFF
TRBJ2-3 TRBV6-1 many 14 NA TGTGCCAGCAAGGGTGGGAGTGGCACAGATACGCAGTATTTT CASKGGSGTDTQYF
TRBJ2-7 TRBV9 few 16 TRBD2 TGTGCCAGCAGCGTAGTCCCCACGGCGGGGGGCCACGAGCAGTACTTC CASSVVPTAGGHEQYF
TRBJ1-3 TRBV2 NA 14 NA TGTGCCAGCAGTGCCGGGACACTTGGAAACACCATATATTTT CASSAGTLGNTIYF
TRBJ2-4 TRBV11-2 NA 14 TRBD2 TGTGCCAGCAGCTTGAATCCGGGAGGTCCCTCGTTGTACTTC CASSLNPGGPSLYF
TRBJ2-1 TRBV20-1 many 12 NA TGCAGTGCCTGGGAGGGGGGTGATGAGCAGTTCTTC CSAWEGGDEQFF
TRBJ1-2 TRBV4-1 NA 13 NA TGCGCCAGCAGCTCGGGACAAAGCTATGGCCACACCTTC CASSSGQSYGHTF
TRBJ1-2 TRBV2 many 14 NA TGTGCCAGCAGTGAGCGTGGACATGTCTATGGCTACACCTTC CASSERGHVYGYTF
TRBJ1-5 TRBV20-1 many 15 NA TGCAGTGCTGTGGCGGCCAGAGGGTTCAATCAGCCCCAGCATTTT CSAVAARGFNQPQHF
TRBJ2-2 TRBV2 NA 14 NA TGTGCCAGCAGTGAAGCCCCGAGCACCGGGGAGCTGTTTTTT CASSEAPSTGELFF
TRBJ2-7 TRBV11-2 many 16 NA TGTGCCAGCAGCCATCCCGGGGAGGAGTTCAGCTACGAGCAGTACTTC CASSHPGEEFSYEQYF
TRBJ2-3 TRBV5-1 NA 16 NA TGCGCCAGCAGCGGGGGACTGTATACTAGCACAGATACGCAGTATTTT CASSGGLYTSTDTQYF
TRBJ1-6 TRBV6-1 NA 18 NA TGTGCCAGCACCAAACCCTTAGGGGACGGACTCCATAATTCACCCCTCCACTTT CASTKPLGDGLHNSPLHF
TRBJ2-3 TRBV6-6 many 14 NA TGTGCCAGCAGTTACTCGATCGGGACAGATACGCAGTATTTT CASSYSIGTDTQYF
TRBJ1-4 TRBV19 NA 13 NA TGTGCCAGTAACAGCCAACGGAATGAAAAACTGTTTTTT CASNSQRNEKLFF
TRBJ1-2 TRBV12-3/TRBV12-4 NA 17 NA TGTGCCAGCAGTCTATTACGACGACAGAACACTAACTATGGCTACACCTTC CASSLLRRQNTNYGYTF
TRBJ2-1 TRBV6-1 many 15 TRBD1 TGTGCCAGCAGTCAGGGACAGCTCCCCCACAATGAGCAGTTCTTC CASSQGQLPHNEQFF
TRBJ2-1 TRBV2 many 15 TRBD2 TGTGCCAGCAGGTTACTAGCGGGAGGTAGAGATGAGCAGTTCTTC CASRLLAGGRDEQFF
TRBJ2-1 TRBV18 many 12 NA TGTGCCAGCTCACCGGAGGGTCATGAGCAGTTCTTC CASSPEGHEQFF
TRBJ1-1 TRBV5-1 many 15 NA TGCGCCAGCAGCTTGGTGGTCTTTCTGAACACTGAAGCTTTCTTT CASSLVVFLNTEAFF
TRBJ1-6 TRBV12-3/TRBV12-4 few 16 TRBD1 TGTGCCACGGGAGTATACGGGACAGGGGCTAATTCACCCCTCCACTTT CATGVYGTGANSPLHF
TRBJ2-2 TRBV27 NA 16 NA TGTGCCAGCAGTGCCGGGACCGCTGCGAACACCGGGGAGCTGTTTTTT CASSAGTAANTGELFF
TRBJ1-6 TRBV29-1 NA 10 NA TGCAGCCCATTCAGTTCACCCCTCCACTTT CSPFSSPLHF
TRBJ1-5 TRBV5-1 many 15 TRBD1 TGCGCCAGCAGCGCCGGGACAGGGGAGGAGCAGCCCCAGCATTTT CASSAGTGEEQPQHF
TRBJ2-2 TRBV18 NA 17 TRBD2 TGTGCCAGCTCACCAAGACTAGCGGGATCGGGCACCGGGGAGCTGTTTTTT CASSPRLAGSGTGELFF
TRBJ1-1 TRBV20-1 many 16 TRBD1 TGCAGTGCTAGACCCCCAGGGACAGGGGGTAGGACTGAAGCTTTCTTT CSARPPGTGGRTEAFF
TRBJ2-3 TRBV20-1 many 14 NA TGCAGTGCCACAAGCCGGGACGGCACAGATACGCAGTATTTT CSATSRDGTDTQYF
TRBJ1-3 TRBV10-3 few 17 TRBD1 TGTGCCATCAGTCCCGGGACAGGGCATCAGTCTGGAAACACCATATATTTT CAISPGTGHQSGNTIYF
TRBJ2-2 TRBV10-3 NA 15 TRBD1 TGTGCCATCAGCCTCGGACAGGGGGCTGGCGGGGAGCCGTTTTTT CAISLGQGAGGEPFF
TRBJ1-3 TRBV15 few 15 NA TGTGCCACCAGCAGAGACAGGTTCCGGGGAAACACCATATATTTT CATSRDRFRGNTIYF
TRBJ2-2 TRBV5-5 many 15 NA TGTGCCAGCAGCGCGGGCGCAGTAAACACCGGGGAGCTGTTTTTT CASSAGAVNTGELFF
TRBJ1-2 TRBV7-9 NA 13 NA TGTGCCAGCAGCCCCCTAGCAGGATATGGCTACACCTTC CASSPLAGYGYTF
TRBJ2-3 TRBV12-3/TRBV12-4 many 15 NA TGTGCCAGCAGTTTAGTTGCCCAGAGCACAGATACGCAGTATTTT CASSLVAQSTDTQYF
TRBJ1-2 TRBV7-2 many 15 TRBD1 TGTGCCAGCAGCTTAGTTAGGGGACAGGGCTCTGGCTACACCTTC CASSLVRGQGSGYTF
TRBJ2-6 TRBV15 NA 11 NA TGTGCCACCAGCGGGGCCAACGTCCTGACTTTC CATSGANVLTF
TRBJ2-3 TRBV6-1 few 15 NA TGTGCCAGCAGTGGACACTTATCTAGCACAGATACGCAGTATTTT CASSGHLSSTDTQYF
TRBJ1-5 TRBV18 NA 18 NA TGTGCCAGCTCACCACTTGCAACCGGTGGGGGGGGCAATCAGCCCCAGCATTTT CASSPLATGGGGNQPQHF
TRBJ1-5 TRBV20-1 many 12 TRBD1 TGCAGTGCTGGGACAGGAAATCAGCCCCAGCATTTT CSAGTGNQPQHF
TRBJ2-2 TRBV5-1 few 14 TRBD1 TGCGCCAGCAGCTCCCAGGGGGCTCCCGGGGAGCTGTTTTTT CASSSQGAPGELFF
TRBJ2-7 TRBV11-2 many 11 NA TGTGCCAGCAGCGGAGGACCCGAGCAGTACTTC CASSGGPEQYF
TRBJ2-7 TRBV18 many 15 NA TGTGCCAGCTCACCATCCAGGCAGGCTCCCTACGAGCAGTACTTC CASSPSRQAPYEQYF
TRBJ1-2 TRBV6-1 few 15 TRBD1 TGTGCCAGCAGTGAAGGGACAGGGGGCGTGTATGGCTACACCTTC CASSEGTGGVYGYTF
TRBJ1-1 TRBV18 many 14 NA TGTGCCAGCTCACGTGGGGACCATTCTACTGAAGCTTTCTTT CASSRGDHSTEAFF